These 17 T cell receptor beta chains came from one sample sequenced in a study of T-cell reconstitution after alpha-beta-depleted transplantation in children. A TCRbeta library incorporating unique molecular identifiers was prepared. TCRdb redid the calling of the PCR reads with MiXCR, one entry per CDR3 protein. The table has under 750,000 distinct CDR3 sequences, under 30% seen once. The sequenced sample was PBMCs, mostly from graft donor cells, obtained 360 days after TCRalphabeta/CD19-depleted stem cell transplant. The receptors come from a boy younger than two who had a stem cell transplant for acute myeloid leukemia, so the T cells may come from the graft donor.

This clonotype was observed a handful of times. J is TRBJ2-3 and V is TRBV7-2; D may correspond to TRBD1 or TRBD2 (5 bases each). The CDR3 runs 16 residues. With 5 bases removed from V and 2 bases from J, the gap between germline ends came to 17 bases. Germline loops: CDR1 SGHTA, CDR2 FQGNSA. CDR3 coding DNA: TGTGCCAGCAGCCTGACACCGGGACGCCCCACAGATACGCAGTATTTT. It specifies CASSLTPGRPTDTQYF.

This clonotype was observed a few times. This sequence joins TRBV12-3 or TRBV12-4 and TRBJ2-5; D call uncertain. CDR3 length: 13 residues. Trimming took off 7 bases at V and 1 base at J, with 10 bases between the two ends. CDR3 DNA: TGTGCCAGCAACCTACCGGGCCAAGAGACCCAGTACTTC. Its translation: CASNLPGQETQYF.

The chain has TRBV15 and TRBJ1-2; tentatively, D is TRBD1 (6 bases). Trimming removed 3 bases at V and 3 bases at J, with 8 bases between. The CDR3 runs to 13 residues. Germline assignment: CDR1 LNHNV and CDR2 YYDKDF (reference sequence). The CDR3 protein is CATSRGADYGYTF. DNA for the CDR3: TGTGCCACCAGCAGGGGGGCAGACTATGGCTACACCTTC. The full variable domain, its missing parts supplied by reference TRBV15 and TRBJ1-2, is DAMVIQNPRYQVTQFGKPVTLSCSQTLNHNVMYWYQQKSSQAPKLLFHYYDKDFNNEADTPDNFQSRRPNTSFCFLDIRSPGLGDTAMYLCATSRGADYGYTFGSGTRLTVV.

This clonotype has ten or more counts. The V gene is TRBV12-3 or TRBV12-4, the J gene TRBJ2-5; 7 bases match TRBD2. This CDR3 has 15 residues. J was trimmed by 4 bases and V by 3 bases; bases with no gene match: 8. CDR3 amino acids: CASSFDMRGRETQYF. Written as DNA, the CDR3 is TGTGCCAGCAGTTTCGACATGCGGGGGAGAGAGACCCAGTACTTC.

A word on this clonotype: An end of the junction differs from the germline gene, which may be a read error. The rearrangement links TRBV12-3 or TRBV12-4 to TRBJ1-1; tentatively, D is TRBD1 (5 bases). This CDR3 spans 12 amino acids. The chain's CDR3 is CACSFGGPEAFF. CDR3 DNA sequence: TGTGCCTGCAGTTTTGGGGGTCCTGAAGCTTTCTTT.

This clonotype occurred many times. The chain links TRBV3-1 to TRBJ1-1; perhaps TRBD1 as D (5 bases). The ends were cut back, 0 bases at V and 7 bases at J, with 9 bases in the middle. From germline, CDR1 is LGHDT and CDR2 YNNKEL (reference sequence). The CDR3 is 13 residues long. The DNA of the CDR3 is TGTGCCAGCAGCCAAGAGGCGGGGGGTGAAGCTTTCTTT. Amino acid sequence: CASSQEAGGEAFF.

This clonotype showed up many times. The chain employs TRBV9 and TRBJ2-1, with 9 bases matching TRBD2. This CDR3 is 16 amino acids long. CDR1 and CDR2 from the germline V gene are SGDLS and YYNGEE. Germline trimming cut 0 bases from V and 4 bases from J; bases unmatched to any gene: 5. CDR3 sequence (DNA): TGTGCCAGCAGCGTAGAAGGAACTAGCGGGTACAATGAGCAGTTCTTC. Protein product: CASSVEGTSGYNEQFF.

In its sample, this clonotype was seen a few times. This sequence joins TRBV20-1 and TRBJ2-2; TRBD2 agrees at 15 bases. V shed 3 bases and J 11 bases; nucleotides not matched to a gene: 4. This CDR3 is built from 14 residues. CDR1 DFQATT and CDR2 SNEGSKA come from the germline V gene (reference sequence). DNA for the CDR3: TGCAGTGCTAGGGGACTAGCGGGGGGTCTAGAGCTGTTTTTT. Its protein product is CSARGLAGGLELFF.

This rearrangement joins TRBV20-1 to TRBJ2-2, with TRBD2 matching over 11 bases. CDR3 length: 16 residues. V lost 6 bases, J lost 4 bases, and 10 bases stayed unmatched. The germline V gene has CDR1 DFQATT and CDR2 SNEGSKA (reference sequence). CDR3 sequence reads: CSAPYSGGAVTGELFF. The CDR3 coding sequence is TGCAGTGCGCCATATAGCGGGGGGGCCGTCACCGGGGAGCTGTTTTTT.

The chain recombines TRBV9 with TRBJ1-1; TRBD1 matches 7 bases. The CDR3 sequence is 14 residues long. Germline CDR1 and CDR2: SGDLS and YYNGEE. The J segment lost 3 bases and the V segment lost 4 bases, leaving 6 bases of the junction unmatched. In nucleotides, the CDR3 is TGTGCCAGCAGCTCCCAGGGGGGGGACACTGAAGCTTTCTTT. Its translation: CASSSQGGDTEAFF.

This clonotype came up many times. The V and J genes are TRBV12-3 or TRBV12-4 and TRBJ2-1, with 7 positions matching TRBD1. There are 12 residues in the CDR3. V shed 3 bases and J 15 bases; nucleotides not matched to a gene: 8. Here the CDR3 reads CASSFVRQGPFF. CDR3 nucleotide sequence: TGTGCCAGCAGTTTTGTCCGACAGGGTCCGTTCTTC.

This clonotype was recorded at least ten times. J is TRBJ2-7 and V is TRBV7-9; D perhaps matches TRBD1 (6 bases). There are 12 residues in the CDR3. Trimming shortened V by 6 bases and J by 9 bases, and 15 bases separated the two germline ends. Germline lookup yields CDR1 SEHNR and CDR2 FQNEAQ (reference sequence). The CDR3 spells CASRLDSLVQYV. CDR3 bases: TGTGCCAGCAGACTGGACAGCTTGGTGCAGTACGTC.

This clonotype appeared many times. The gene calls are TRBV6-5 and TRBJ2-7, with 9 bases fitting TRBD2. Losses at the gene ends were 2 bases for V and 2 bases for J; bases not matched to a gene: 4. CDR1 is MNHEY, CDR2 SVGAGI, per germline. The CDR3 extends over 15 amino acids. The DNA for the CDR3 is TGTGCCAGCAGTTACGGGGTAGCGGGGGCCTACGAGCAGTACTTC. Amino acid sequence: CASSYGVAGAYEQYF.

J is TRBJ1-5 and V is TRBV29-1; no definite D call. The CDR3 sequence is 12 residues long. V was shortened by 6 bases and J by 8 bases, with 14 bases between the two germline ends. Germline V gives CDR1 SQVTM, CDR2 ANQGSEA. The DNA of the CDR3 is TGCAGCGTGGCGAATGACTGGGAGCCCCAGCATTTT. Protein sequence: CSVANDWEPQHF.

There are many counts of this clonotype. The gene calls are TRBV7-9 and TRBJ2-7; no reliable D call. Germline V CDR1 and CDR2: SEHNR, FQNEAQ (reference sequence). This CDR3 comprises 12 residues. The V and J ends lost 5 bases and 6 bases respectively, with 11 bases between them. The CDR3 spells CASSPRNREQYF. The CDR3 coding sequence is TGTGCCAGCAGCCCCAGGAATCGCGAGCAGTACTTC.

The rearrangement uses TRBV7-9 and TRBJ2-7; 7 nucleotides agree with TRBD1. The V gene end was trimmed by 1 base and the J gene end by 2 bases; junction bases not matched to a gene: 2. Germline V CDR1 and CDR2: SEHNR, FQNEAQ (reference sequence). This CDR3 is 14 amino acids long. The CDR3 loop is CASSLVGQAYEQYF. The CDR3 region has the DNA TGTGCCAGCAGCTTAGTTGGACAGGCCTACGAGCAGTACTTC.

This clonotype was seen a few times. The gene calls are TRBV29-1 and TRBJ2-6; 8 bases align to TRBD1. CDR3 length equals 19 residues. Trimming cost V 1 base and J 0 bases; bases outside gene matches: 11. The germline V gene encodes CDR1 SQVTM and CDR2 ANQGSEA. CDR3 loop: CSVEVRDRHTSSGANVLTF. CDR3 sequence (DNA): TGCAGCGTTGAAGTCCGGGACAGGCACACCTCCTCTGGGGCCAACGTCCTGACTTTC.